These T cell receptor beta chains were read from a single sample in a study of radiation and T cells in renal cell carcinoma. Assay: immunoSEQ multiplex PCR; the TCRdb copy retains only in-frame clones and omits some. Here the sample spans about 130,000 clones, roughly 80% being singletons. Sequencing was performed on blood, taken from a patient whose treatment included radiotherapy and nephrectomy. These receptors all stem from a woman aged 55 to 70 with renal cell carcinoma. CDR3s include the opening cysteine and the closing phenylalanine or tryptophan. A D gene is named only where the DNA matches it firmly. Clone size is not always given. Where it is, it says once, few, many or a class for expanded clones.

>TRBJ1-1|-|TRBV19|-
TGTGCCAGTAGTATGTCAGCGAGGGCTGAAGCTTTCTTT
CASSMSARAEAFF
>TRBJ2-7|-|TRBV5-1|-
TGCGCCAGCAGCTTGGACCGGCGGGACGAGCAGTACTTC
CASSLDRRDEQYF
>TRBJ2-7|-|TRBV7-2|-
TGTGCCAGCAGCTTAACGGTTTTAACGGGAGCCTACGAGCAGTACTTC
CASSLTVLTGAYEQYF
>TRBJ1-1|few|TRBV30|-
TGTGCCTGGAGTCCCCAACCGAACACTGAAGCTTTCTTT
CAWSPQPNTEAFF
>TRBJ1-2|-|TRBV2|TRBD1
TGTGCCAGCACTGAGAGAGGGGAGCAGGGGGGTTTTGGCTACACCTTC
CASTERGEQGGFGYTF
>TRBJ1-2|-|TRBV11-2|-
TGTGCCAGCAGCGGGTGGAGGGAAGCTAACTATGGCTACACCTTC
CASSGWREANYGYTF
>TRBJ2-6|-|TRBV6-1|TRBD1
TGTGCCAGCAGTGAAGGGCAGGGGGCGAGGGGGGCCAACGTCCTGACTTTC
CASSEGQGARGANVLTF
>TRBJ1-3|-|TRBV19|TRBD1
TGTGCCAGTAACCTCGGCCGGGGACAGGACTCTGGAAACACCATATATTTT
CASNLGRGQDSGNTIYF
>TRBJ2-7|few|TRBV7-3|-
TGTGCCAGCAGCTTCGGGGCTACCTACGAGCAGTACTTC
CASSFGATYEQYF
>TRBJ1-2|once|TRBV10-3|-
TGTGCCATCAGCCTCCATACGGACAGCGCGTTCTATGGCTACACCTTC
CAISLHTDSAFYGYTF
>TRBJ1-1|-|TRBV10-1|TRBD1
TGCGCCAGCAGTGAGGAGACAGGGAAGACTGAAGCTTTCTTT
CASSEETGKTEAFF
>TRBJ1-2|-|TRBV5-5|-
TGTGCCAGCAAACTCGAGGGGAGCAACCTCTATGGCTACACCTTC
CASKLEGSNLYGYTF
>TRBJ1-2|-|TRBV10-3|-
TGTGCCATCAGCCCTCAGGGAGGGTATGGCTACACCTTC
CAISPQGGYGYTF
>TRBJ2-3|-|TRBV10-3|TRBD2
TGTGCCATCAGTGGGCTAGCGGGACCCCTTAGCACAGATACGCAGTATTTT
CAISGLAGPLSTDTQYF
>TRBJ2-7|-|TRBV7-6|TRBD2
TGTGCCAGCAGCTCGGAACTAGCGGGGATATCCTACGAGCAGTACTTC
CASSSELAGISYEQYF
>TRBJ2-1|once|TRBV4-2|TRBD1
TGTGCCAGCAGCCAAGGGGACAGGCTTACCTACAATGAGCAGTTCTTC
CASSQGDRLTYNEQFF
>TRBJ1-2|-|TRBV6-4|-
TGTGCCACCTCTAACGCGGCGGGCTACACCTTC
CATSNAAGYTF
>TRBJ2-5|-|TRBV11-2|-
TGTGCCAGCAGCTTAGCCGTGACCGGGACAGAGACCCAGTACTTC
CASSLAVTGTETQYF
>TRBJ1-4|-|TRBV7-9|-
TGTGCCAGCAGCCCGATGGGGGGGGAACTGTTTTTT
CASSPMGGELFF
>TRBJ2-5|-|TRBV2|TRBD1
TGTGCCAGCAGGAGGACAGGGAGGGAGACCCAGTACTTC
CASRRTGRETQYF
>TRBJ2-7|-|TRBV19|-
TGTGCCAGTAGCAAACAGGGTGAATCCTACGAGCAGTACTTC
CASSKQGESYEQYF
>TRBJ2-1|-|TRBV5-8|-
TGTGCCAGCAGCCAGACTACAGGACTTGTGCAATGGGGCAATGAGCAGTTCTTC
CASSQTTGLVQWGNEQFF